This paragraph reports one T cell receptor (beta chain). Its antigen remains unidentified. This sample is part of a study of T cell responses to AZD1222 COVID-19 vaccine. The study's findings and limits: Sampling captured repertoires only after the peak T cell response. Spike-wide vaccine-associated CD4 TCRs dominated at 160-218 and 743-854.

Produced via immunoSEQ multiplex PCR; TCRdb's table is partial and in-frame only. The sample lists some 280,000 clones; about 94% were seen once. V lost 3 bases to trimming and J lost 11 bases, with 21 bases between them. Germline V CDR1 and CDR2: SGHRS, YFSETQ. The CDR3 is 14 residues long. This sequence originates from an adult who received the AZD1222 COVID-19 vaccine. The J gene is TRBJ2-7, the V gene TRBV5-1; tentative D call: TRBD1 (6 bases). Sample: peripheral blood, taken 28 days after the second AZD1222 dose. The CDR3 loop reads CASSSLVRPGVKYF. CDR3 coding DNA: TGCGCCAGCAGCTCCCTCGTACGACCAGGGGTTAAGTACTTC.